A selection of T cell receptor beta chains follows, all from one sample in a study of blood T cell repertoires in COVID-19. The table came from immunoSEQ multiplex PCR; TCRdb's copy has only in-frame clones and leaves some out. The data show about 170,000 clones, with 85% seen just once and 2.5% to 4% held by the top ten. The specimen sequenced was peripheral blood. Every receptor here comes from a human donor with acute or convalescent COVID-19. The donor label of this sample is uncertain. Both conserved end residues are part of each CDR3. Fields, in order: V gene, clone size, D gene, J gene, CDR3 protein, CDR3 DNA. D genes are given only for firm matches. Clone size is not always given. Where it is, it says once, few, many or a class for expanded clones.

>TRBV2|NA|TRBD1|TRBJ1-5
CASSDDRAPNQPQHF
TGTGCCAGCAGTGATGACAGGGCGCCCAATCAGCCCCAGCATTTT
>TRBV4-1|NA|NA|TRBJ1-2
CASSQDPGRFNYGYTF
TGCGCCAGCAGCCAAGACCCCGGGAGGTTTAACTATGGCTACACCTTC
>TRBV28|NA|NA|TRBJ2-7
CASSFGRAYEQYF
TGTGCCAGCAGTTTCGGGAGAGCCTACGAGCAGTACTTC
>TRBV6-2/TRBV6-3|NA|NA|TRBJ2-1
CASSYVGPAYNEQFF
TGTGCCAGCAGTTACGTGGGGCCGGCCTACAATGAGCAGTTCTTC
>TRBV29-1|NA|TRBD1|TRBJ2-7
CSVDSGTGGGEQYF
TGCAGCGTTGACTCCGGGACAGGGGGCGGCGAGCAGTACTTC
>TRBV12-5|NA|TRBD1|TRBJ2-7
CASGQGTGLIEQYF
TGTGCTAGTGGTCAGGGGACAGGCCTTATCGAGCAGTACTTC
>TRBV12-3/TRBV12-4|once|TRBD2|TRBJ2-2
CASVGEGTGELFF
TGTGCCAGCGTAGGGGAGGGGACCGGGGAGCTGTTTTTT
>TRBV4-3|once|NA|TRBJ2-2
CASSRQRGGDGELFF
TGCGCCAGCAGCCGTCAAAGAGGGGGTGACGGGGAGCTGTTTTTT
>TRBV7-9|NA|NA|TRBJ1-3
CASKGFSGNTIYF
TGTGCCAGCAAGGGGTTCTCTGGAAACACCATATATTTT
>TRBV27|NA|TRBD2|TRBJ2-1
CASRPSSGGAYEQFF
TGTGCCAGCAGGCCCTCTAGCGGGGGGGCATATGAGCAGTTCTTC
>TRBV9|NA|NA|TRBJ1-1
CASSVDGIRGNTEAFF
TGTGCCAGCAGCGTAGATGGGATCAGGGGGAACACTGAAGCTTTCTTT
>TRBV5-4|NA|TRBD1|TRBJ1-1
CASSPSPGTGGGTEAFF
TGTGCCAGCAGCCCGTCCCCCGGGACAGGGGGAGGTACTGAAGCTTTCTTT
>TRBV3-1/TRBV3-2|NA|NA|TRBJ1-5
CASSQDSSGPQHF
TGTGCCAGCAGCCAAGACAGTTCGGGGCCCCAGCATTTT
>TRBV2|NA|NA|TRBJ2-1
CASFLSVVSYNEQFF
TGTGCCAGCTTCCTCTCGGTAGTATCCTACAATGAGCAGTTCTTC